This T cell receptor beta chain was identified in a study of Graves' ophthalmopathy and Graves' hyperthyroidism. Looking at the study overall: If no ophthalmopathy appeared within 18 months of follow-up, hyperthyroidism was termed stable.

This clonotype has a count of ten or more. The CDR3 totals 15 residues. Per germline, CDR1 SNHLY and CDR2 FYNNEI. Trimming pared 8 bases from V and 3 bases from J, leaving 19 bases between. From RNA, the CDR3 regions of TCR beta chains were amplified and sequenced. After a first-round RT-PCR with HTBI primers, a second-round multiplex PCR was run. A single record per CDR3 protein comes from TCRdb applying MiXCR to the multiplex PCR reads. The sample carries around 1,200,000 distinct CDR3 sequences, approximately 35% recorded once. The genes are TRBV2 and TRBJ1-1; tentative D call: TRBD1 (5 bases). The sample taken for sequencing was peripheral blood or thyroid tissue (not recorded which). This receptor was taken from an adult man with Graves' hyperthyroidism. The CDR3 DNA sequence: TGTGCCAGCTATATTCCGGCCGGGGACCACACTGAAGCTTTCTTT. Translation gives CASYIPAGDHTEAFF.